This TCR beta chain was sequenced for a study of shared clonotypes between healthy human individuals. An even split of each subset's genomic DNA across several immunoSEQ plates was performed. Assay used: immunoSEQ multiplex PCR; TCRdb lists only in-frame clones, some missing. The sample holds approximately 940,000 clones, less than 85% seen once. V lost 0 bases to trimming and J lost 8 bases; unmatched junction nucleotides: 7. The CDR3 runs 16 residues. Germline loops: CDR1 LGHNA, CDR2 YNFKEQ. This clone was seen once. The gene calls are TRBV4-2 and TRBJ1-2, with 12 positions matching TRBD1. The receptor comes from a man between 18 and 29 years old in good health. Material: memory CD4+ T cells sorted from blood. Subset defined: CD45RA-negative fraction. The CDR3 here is CASSQDSGQGARGYTF. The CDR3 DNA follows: TGTGCCAGCAGCCAAGATTCGGGACAGGGGGCGCGGGGCTACACCTTC.